Sequencing of this T cell receptor (beta chain) was carried out in a study of Ad26.COV2.S vaccination and SARS-CoV-2 variants. Whole-study context: Participant was drawn from the COV1001 Ad26.COV2.S trial arm. By the intramuscular route, Ad26.COV2.S was given once, or twice 56 days apart. Study-level results: Total responses of T cells may have been underestimated by the analyses of TCR breadth and depth. Spike-specific TCR breadth in vaccine recipients exceeded that seen in placebo recipients.

Noted treatment: some 19 received Ad26.COV2.S at low or high dose, single or two shots; 5 received placebo; per-sample allocation not given. Sampling took place 63 days after the first vaccine or placebo injection. About this clone: Its specificity is unknown.

The J segment lost 5 bases and the V segment lost 6 bases, leaving 12 bases of the junction unmatched. The CDR3 consists of 16 residues. The germline V gene encodes CDR1 MGHDK and CDR2 SYGVNS. The data were produced by immunoSEQ multiplex PCR, yet TCRdb's version contains in-frame clones alone and is incomplete. The sample contains roughly 380,000 clones, 87% of which appear only once. Source: peripheral blood, taken in a trial of Ad26.COV2.S vaccine versus placebo. This TCR was recovered from a person between 18 and 65 years old who received the Ad26.COV2.S COVID-19 vaccine or a placebo. The rearrangement uses TRBV25-1 and TRBJ1-2; 10 nucleotides agree with TRBD1. CDR3 bases: TGTGCCAGCAGGGAGACAGGGGGCTCACATGGATATGGCTACACCTTC. Residues: CASRETGGSHGYGYTF.